This is a list of T cell receptor beta chains from one sample in a study of blood T cell repertoires in COVID-19. Profiling relied on immunoSEQ multiplex PCR, and the TCRdb table lists in-frame clones only, not all of them. The table shows approximately 100,000 clones, with 89% occurring only once. The sample comprised peripheral blood. All receptors come from an elderly woman in a cohort sampled during active COVID-19. Each CDR3 is given with its conserved first and last residue. D genes are given only for firm matches. Size tells how often a clone was seen (once, few, many) or the class of an expanded clone, and some rows leave it out.

j_call clone_size v_call d_call cdr3_nt cdr3_aa
TRBJ2-5 . TRBV5-4 TRBD2 TGTGCCAGCAGCCCGGGACTAGCGGGGTACCAAGAGACCCAGTACTTC CASSPGLAGYQETQYF
TRBJ1-4 . TRBV11-2 . TGTGCCAGCAGCTTAAGCGATAATGAAAAACTGTTTTTT CASSLSDNEKLFF
TRBJ1-3 . TRBV12-3/TRBV12-4 . TGTGCCAGCAGCCCGTCCTCTGGAAACACCATATATTTT CASSPSSGNTIYF
TRBJ1-2 . TRBV10-3 . TGTGCCATCAGTTTCGGAGGTGGGGGGAATGGCTACACCTTC CAISFGGGGNGYTF
TRBJ2-7 . TRBV13 TRBD1 TGTGCCAGCAGCCCGAGGGGTGGGACAGGGGTCACCTACGAGCAGTACTTC CASSPRGGTGVTYEQYF
TRBJ2-7 . TRBV18 TRBD1 TGTGCCAGCTCACCTCTTCCCCCGGGACAGGGCTTCAAGCAGTACTTC CASSPLPPGQGFKQYF
TRBJ1-5 . TRBV30 . TGTGCCTGGAGTTCACAGATAAATCAGCCCCAGCATTTT CAWSSQINQPQHF
TRBJ1-1 . TRBV12-5 TRBD1 TGTGCTAGTGGTTTGGAGCAGGGGGTCACTGAAGCTTTCTTT CASGLEQGVTEAFF
TRBJ1-1 . TRBV3-1/TRBV3-2 . TGTGCCAGCAGCCAAGGGTTGGCAAATGAAGCTTTCTTT CASSQGLANEAFF
TRBJ2-6 . TRBV29-1 TRBD1 TGCAGCGTACCCCCCCAGGGGGCATCTGGGGCCAACGTCCTGACTTTC CSVPPQGASGANVLTF
TRBJ1-3 . TRBV10-3 TRBD1 TGTGCCATCAGAGTAGGCGGGACAGTACCCTCTGGAAACACCATATATTTT CAIRVGGTVPSGNTIYF
TRBJ2-1 . TRBV5-6 TRBD1 TGTGCCAGCAGCTTAGCCGGACAGGGCCCCTACAATGAGCAGTTCTTC CASSLAGQGPYNEQFF
TRBJ1-1 . TRBV11-2 . TGTGCCAGCAGCGCAGGGTCGTCCGCTTTCTTT CASSAGSSAFF
TRBJ1-2 . TRBV2 . TGTGCCAGCAGTGAAGCCGTGGGCAGGGCGGTAGATGGCTACACCTTC CASSEAVGRAVDGYTF
TRBJ2-7 . TRBV21-1 . TGTGCCAGCAGCAAAGGGGACTGGCAATACGAGCAGTACTTC CASSKGDWQYEQYF
TRBJ2-1 . TRBV23-1 TRBD1 TGCGCCAGCAGTCAATCGAAGTTCCGGGACAGGTGGGACAATGAGCAGTTCTTC CASSQSKFRDRWDNEQFF
TRBJ2-3 once TRBV5-4 . TGTGCCAGCAGCTTGGGGGCAGGGGCAGGAGATACGCAGTATTTT CASSLGAGAGDTQYF
TRBJ2-7 . TRBV4-1 TRBD1 TGCGCCAGCAGCCAACAGGGACAGGGAATCGAGCAGTACTTC CASSQQGQGIEQYF
TRBJ1-5 . TRBV15 TRBD1 TGTGCCACCAGCAGGGGAGACAGGGCTCAGCCCCAGCATTTT CATSRGDRAQPQHF
TRBJ2-5 . TRBV5-8 TRBD2 TGTGCCAGCAGCTCGGGACTAGCGGGAGGACAAGAGACCCAGTACTTC CASSSGLAGGQETQYF
TRBJ1-1 . TRBV13 TRBD1 TGTGCCAGCAGCTTACCCCGGACAGGGGGCATGTGGATGAACACTGAAGCTTTCTTT CASSLPRTGGMWMNTEAFF
TRBJ1-3 . TRBV27 . TGTGCCAGCAGTTCAGGGATGCGAGGAAACACCATATATTTT CASSSGMRGNTIYF
TRBJ2-3 . TRBV24-1 TRBD2 TGTGCCACCAGTGAGACTAGCGCAAGCACAGATACGCAGTATTTT CATSETSASTDTQYF
TRBJ2-1 . TRBV7-9 . TGTGCCAGCCAGAACAGGGGAGGCCCTTACAATGAGCAGTTCTTC CASQNRGGPYNEQFF
TRBJ2-1 few TRBV3-1/TRBV3-2 . TGTGCCAGCAGCCAAGGCCCGAGCGGCGAGCAGTTCTTC CASSQGPSGEQFF
TRBJ1-2 . TRBV24-1 . TGTGCCACCAGTGACCCTCCGGACGGACTGCGTGGCTACACCTTC CATSDPPDGLRGYTF
TRBJ1-5 . TRBV7-9 . TGTGCCAGCAGCTCCCCGGGGGGGAATAGCAATCAGCCCCAGCATTTT CASSSPGGNSNQPQHF
TRBJ1-1 few TRBV5-4 . TGTGCCAGCAGCTTGGCCAACAGCATTAAAGCTTTCTTT CASSLANSIKAFF
TRBJ1-4 . TRBV5-4 TRBD1 TGTGCCAGCAGACCAACAAATGACAGGGATGAAAAACTGTTTTTT CASRPTNDRDEKLFF
TRBJ2-3 . TRBV9 . TGTGCCAGCAGCGTAGGTCCCCTAGCAGTCACAGATACGCAGTATTTT CASSVGPLAVTDTQYF
TRBJ2-2 . TRBV10-3 TRBD2 TGTGCCATCAGTGACACTAGCGGGTTGACCGGGGAGCTGTTTTTT CAISDTSGLTGELFF
TRBJ2-1 . TRBV7-9 . TGTGCCAGCAGCTTAGCGCTGGAGGTGGAGTTCTTC CASSLALEVEFF
TRBJ1-6 . TRBV6-6 TRBD1 TGTGCCAGCAGCCCGGGGTTCCGACAGGGGAATTCACCCCTCCACTTT CASSPGFRQGNSPLHF
TRBJ2-3 . TRBV19 TRBD1 TGTGCCAGTAGCACTACCGGGACAGGGTTAACAGATACGCAGTATTTT CASSTTGTGLTDTQYF
TRBJ2-3 . TRBV24-1 TRBD2 TGTGCCACCAGTGAGGCTAGCGGGGGTAATATTCCGGATACGCAGTATTTT CATSEASGGNIPDTQYF
TRBJ1-5 . TRBV19 TRBD1 TGTGCCAGTAGCTCCTCTCCTTCAGGGGGGACCAATCAGCCCCAGCATTTT CASSSSPSGGTNQPQHF
TRBJ1-2 . TRBV28 . TGTGCCAGCAGTTTTGCGGGGAATGGCTACACCTTC CASSFAGNGYTF
TRBJ2-7 once TRBV28 TRBD2 TGTGCCAGCGGGAGGGGCTACGAGCAGTACTTC CASGRGYEQYF
TRBJ1-5 once TRBV21-1 . TGTGCCAGCAGCAAAGACCAGGGTCGGGGGTATAGCAATCAGCCCCAGCATTTT CASSKDQGRGYSNQPQHF
TRBJ1-2 . TRBV28 . TGTGCCAGCAGTTTATTTAGGGGAGGGGGTGGCTACACCTTC CASSLFRGGGGYTF
TRBJ2-2 . TRBV5-1 TRBD1 TGCGCCAGCAGCCCCGACAGGGCGGGGAACACCGGGGAGCTGTTTTTT CASSPDRAGNTGELFF
TRBJ1-1 . TRBV5-1 TRBD1 TGCGCCACCCGGGGACAGGAAAACACTGAAGCTTTCTTT CATRGQENTEAFF
TRBJ1-2 . TRBV9 . TGTGCCAGCAGCGCTGGACAGTCACCTAACTATGGCTACACCTTC CASSAGQSPNYGYTF
TRBJ2-5 . TRBV5-4 . TGTGCCAGCAGCTACGGACAGCAACAAGAGACCCAGTACTTC CASSYGQQQETQYF
TRBJ2-3 . TRBV7-3 . TGTGCCAGCAGCACCCTAGGGGACTTCACAGATACGCAGTATTTT CASSTLGDFTDTQYF
TRBJ2-2 once TRBV9 . TGTGCCAGCAGCGTTTCAAACACCGGGGAGCTGTTTTTT CASSVSNTGELFF
TRBJ2-1 once TRBV30 TRBD2 TGTGCCTGGACTCTAGCGGGGGGGCCGTCCTACAATGAGCAGTTCTTC CAWTLAGGPSYNEQFF
TRBJ2-7 few TRBV5-1 . TGCGCCAGCAGTCCCCAGGGGCAGATCCCCTACGAGCAGTACTTC CASSPQGQIPYEQYF